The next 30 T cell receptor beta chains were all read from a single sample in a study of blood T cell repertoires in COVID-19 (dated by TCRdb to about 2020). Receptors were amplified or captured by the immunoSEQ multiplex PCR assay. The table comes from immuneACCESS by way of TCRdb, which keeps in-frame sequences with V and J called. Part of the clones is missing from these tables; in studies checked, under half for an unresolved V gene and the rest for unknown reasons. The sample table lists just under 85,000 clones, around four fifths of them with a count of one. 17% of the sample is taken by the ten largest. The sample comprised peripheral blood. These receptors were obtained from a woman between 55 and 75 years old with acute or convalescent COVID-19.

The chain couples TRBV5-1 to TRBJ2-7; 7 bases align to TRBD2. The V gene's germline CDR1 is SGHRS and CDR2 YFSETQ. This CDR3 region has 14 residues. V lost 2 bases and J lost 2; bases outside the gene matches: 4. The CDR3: CASSFGGGTYEQYF. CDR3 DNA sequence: TGCGCCAGCAGCTTCGGCGGGGGAACCTACGAGCAGTACTTC.

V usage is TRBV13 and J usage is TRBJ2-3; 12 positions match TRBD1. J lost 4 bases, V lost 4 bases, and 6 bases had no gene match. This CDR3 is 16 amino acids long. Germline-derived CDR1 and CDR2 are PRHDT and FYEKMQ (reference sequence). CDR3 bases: TGTGCCAGCAGCTCGTGGGACAGGGGGCTGTCAGATACGCAGTATTTT. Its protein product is CASSSWDRGLSDTQYF.

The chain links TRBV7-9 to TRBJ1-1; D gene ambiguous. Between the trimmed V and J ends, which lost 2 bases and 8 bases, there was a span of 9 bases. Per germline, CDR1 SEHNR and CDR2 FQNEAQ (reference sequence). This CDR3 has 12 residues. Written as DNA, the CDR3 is TGTGCCAGCAGCTTATTGAGAGGGGAAGCTTTCTTT. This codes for CASSLLRGEAFF.

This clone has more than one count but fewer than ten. CDR3 protein: CASSLDGTGAGELFF. In DNA form, the CDR3 reads TGTGCCAGTAGTCTGGACGGGACAGGGGCCGGGGAGCTGTTTTTT. The chain recombines TRBV19 with TRBJ2-2; 10 positions match TRBD1. V trimming: 5 bases; J trimming: 6 bases; junction bases outside the gene matches: 6. From germline, CDR1 is LNHDA and CDR2 SQIVND (reference sequence). The CDR3 covers 15 residues.

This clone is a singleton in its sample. CDR3 sequence (DNA): TGTGCCAGCAGTTTCACAGGGGGGAGAGAGTATTTT. This gives the protein CASSFTGGREYF. This chain joins TRBV11-2 and TRBJ2-3, with TRBD1 identical over 8 bases. The trim removed 6 bases at V and 13 bases at J, leaving 9 bases unmatched. CDR3 length: 12 residues. CDR1 SGHAT and CDR2 FQNNGV come from the germline V gene.

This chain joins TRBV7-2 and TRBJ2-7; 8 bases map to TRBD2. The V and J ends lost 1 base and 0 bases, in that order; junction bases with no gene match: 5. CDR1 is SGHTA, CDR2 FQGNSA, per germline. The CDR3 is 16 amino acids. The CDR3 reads CASSLVSGGSSYEQYF. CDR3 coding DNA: TGTGCCAGCAGCTTAGTAAGCGGGGGCAGCTCCTACGAGCAGTACTTC.

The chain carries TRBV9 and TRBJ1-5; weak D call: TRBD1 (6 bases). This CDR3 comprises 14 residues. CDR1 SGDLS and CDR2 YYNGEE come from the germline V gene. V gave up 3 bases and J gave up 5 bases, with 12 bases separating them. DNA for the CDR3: TGTGCCAGCAGCGGAGGACAGTCCTATCAGCCCCAGCATTTT. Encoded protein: CASSGGQSYQPQHF.

The CDR3 DNA sequence: TGTGCCAGCAGGGGTTGGGGACTAGGTACCTACGAGCAGTACTTC. Residues: CASRGWGLGTYEQYF. This chain connects TRBV7-2 to TRBJ2-7; 8 bases are shared with TRBD2. Germline CDR1 and CDR2: SGHTA and FQGNSA. This CDR3 spans 15 amino acids. J lost 2 bases, V lost 6 bases, and 9 bases had no gene match. The full variable domain, with the rest looked up from reference TRBV7-2 and TRBJ2-7, is GAGVSQSPSNKVTEKGKDVELRCDPISGHTALYWYRQSLGQGLEFLIYFQGNSAPDKSGLPSDRFSAERTGGSVSTLTIQRTQQEDSAVYLCASRGWGLGTYEQYFGPGTRLTVT.

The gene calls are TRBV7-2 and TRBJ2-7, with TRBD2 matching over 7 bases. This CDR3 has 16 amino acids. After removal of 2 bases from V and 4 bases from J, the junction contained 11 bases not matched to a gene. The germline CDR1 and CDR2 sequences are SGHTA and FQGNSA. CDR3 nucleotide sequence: TGTGCCAGCAGCTTATTCAGCGGGGAGTCGGGTTACGAGCAGTACTTC. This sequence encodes CASSLFSGESGYEQYF.

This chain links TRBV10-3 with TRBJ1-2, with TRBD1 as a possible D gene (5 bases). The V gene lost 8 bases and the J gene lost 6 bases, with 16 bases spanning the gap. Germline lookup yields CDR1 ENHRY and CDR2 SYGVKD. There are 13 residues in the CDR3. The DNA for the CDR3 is TGTGCCATCTCGGGCCCAGGGTCTGATGGCTACACCTTC. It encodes CAISGPGSDGYTF.

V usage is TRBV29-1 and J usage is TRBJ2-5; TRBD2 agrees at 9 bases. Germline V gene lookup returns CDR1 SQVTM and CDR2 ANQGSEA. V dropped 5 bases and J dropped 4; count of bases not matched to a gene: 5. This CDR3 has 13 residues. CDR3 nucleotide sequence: TGCAGCGTTCTTGGCGGGGGGGGAGAGACCCAGTACTTC. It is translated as CSVLGGGGETQYF.

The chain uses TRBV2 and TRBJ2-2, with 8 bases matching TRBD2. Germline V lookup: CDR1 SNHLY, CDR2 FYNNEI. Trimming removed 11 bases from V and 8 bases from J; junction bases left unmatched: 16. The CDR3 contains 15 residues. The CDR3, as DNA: TGTGCCGGGAGGGCGGGAGGAGGAGGTAAAGGGGAGCTGTTTTTT. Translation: CAGRAGGGGKGELFF.

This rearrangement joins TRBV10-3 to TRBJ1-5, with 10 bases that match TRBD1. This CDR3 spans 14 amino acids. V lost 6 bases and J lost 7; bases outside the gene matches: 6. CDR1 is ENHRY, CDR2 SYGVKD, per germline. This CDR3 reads CAISAGQGRQPQHF. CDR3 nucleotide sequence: TGTGCCATCAGCGCGGGACAGGGGAGGCAGCCCCAGCATTTT.

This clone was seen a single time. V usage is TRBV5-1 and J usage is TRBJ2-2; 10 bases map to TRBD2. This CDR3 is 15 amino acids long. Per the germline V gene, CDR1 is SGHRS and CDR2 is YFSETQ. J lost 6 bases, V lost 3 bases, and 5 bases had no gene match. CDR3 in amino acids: CASSSPSGGAGELFF. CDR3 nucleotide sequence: TGCGCCAGCAGCTCCCCGAGCGGGGGGGCCGGGGAGCTGTTTTTT.

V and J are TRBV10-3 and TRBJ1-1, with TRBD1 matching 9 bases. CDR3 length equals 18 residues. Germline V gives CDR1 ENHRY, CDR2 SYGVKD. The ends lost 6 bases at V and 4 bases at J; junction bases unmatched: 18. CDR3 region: CAISVTGTGSTRGTEAFF. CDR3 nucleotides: TGTGCCATCAGCGTTACCGGGACAGGGTCCACACGTGGCACTGAAGCTTTCTTT.

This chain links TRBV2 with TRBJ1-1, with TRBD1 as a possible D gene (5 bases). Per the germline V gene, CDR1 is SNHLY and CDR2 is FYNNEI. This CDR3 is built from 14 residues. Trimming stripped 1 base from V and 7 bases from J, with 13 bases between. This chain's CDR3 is CASSEDRSLDEAFF. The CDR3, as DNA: TGTGCCAGCAGTGAAGACAGGTCTTTGGATGAAGCTTTCTTT. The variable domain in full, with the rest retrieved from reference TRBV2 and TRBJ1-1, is EPEVTQTPSHQVTQMGQEVILRCVPISNHLYFYWYRQILGQKVEFLVSFYNNEISEKSEIFDDQFSVERPDGSNFTLKIRSTKLEDSAMYFCASSEDRSLDEAFFGQGTRLTVV.

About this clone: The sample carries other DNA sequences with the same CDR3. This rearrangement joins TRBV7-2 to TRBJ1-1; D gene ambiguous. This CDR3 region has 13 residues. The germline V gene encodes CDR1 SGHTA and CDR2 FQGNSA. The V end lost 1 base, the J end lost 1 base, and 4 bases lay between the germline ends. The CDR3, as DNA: TGTGCCAGCAGCTTAGACAGGAACACTGAAGCTTTCTTT. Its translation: CASSLDRNTEAFF. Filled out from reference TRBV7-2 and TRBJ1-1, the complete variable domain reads GAGVSQSPSNKVTEKGKDVELRCDPISGHTALYWYRQSLGQGLEFLIYFQGNSAPDKSGLPSDRFSAERTGGSVSTLTIQRTQQEDSAVYLCASSLDRNTEAFFGQGTRLTVV.

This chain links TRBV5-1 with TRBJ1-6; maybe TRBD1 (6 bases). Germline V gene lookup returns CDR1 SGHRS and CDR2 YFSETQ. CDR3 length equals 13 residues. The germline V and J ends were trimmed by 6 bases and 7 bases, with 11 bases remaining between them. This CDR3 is CASTPGENSPLHF. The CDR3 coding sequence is TGCGCCAGCACCCCAGGGGAAAATTCACCCCTCCACTTT.

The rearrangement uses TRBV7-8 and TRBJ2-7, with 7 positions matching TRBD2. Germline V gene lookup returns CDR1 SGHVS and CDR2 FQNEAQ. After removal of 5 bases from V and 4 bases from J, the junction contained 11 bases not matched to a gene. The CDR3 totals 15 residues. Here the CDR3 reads CASSPTPREWYEQYF. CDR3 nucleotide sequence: TGTGCCAGCAGCCCTACCCCGCGGGAGTGGTACGAGCAGTACTTC.

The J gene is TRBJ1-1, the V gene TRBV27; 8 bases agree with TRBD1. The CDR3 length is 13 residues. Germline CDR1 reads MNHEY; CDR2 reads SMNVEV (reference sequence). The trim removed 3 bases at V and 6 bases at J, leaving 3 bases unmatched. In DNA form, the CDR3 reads TGTGCCAGCAGTTTTCGGACAGGGCCTGAAGCTTTCTTT. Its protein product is CASSFRTGPEAFF.

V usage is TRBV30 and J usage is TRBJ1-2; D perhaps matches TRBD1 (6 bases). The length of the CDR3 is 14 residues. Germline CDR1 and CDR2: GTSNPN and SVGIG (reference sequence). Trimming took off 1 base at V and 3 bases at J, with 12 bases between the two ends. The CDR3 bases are TGTGCCTGGAGTGAACAGGGTGTTTACTATGGCTACACCTTC. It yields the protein CAWSEQGVYYGYTF.

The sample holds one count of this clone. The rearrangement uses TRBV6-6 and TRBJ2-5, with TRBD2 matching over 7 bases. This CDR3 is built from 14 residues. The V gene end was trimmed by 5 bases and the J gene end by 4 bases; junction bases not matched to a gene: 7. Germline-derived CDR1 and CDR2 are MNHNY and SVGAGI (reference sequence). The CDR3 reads CASSPPGGIETQYF. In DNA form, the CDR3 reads TGTGCCAGCAGTCCCCCCGGGGGGATAGAGACCCAGTACTTC.

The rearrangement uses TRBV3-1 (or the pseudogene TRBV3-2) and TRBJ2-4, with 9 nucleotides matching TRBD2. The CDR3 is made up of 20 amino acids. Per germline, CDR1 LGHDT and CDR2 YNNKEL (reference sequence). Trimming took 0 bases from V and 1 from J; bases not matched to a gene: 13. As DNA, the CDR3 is TGTGCCAGCAGCCAAGATGTGAAGGTAGCGGGAGCTCTGGCCAAAAACATTCAGTACTTC. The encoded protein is CASSQDVKVAGALAKNIQYF.

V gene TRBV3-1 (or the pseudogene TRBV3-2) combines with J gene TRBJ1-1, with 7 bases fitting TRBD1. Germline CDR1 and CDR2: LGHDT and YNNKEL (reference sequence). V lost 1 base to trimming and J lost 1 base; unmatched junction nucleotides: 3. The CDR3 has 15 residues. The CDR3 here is CASSQGAGGNTEAFF. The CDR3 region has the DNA TGTGCCAGCAGCCAAGGGGCAGGGGGGAACACTGAAGCTTTCTTT.

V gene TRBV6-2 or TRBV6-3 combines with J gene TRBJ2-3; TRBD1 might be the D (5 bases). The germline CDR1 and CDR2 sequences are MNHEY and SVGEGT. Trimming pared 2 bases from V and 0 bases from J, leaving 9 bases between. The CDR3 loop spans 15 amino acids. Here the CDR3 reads CASSYGADSTDTQYF. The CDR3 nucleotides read TGTGCCAGCAGTTACGGGGCGGATAGCACAGATACGCAGTATTTT.

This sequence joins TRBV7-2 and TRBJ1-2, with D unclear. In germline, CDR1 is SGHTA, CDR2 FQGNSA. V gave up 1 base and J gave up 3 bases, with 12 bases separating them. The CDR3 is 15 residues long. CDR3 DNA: TGTGCCAGCAGCTTAGACAGCAGTTTTGACTATGGCTACACCTTC. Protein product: CASSLDSSFDYGYTF.

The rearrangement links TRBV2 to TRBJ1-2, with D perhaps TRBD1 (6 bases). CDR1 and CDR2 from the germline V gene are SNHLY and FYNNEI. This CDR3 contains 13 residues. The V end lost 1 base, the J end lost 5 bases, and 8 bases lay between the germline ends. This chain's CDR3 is CASSEGTVYGYTF. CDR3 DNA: TGTGCCAGCAGTGAAGGGACAGTGTATGGCTACACCTTC. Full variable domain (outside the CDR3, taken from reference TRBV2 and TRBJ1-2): EPEVTQTPSHQVTQMGQEVILRCVPISNHLYFYWYRQILGQKVEFLVSFYNNEISEKSEIFDDQFSVERPDGSNFTLKIRSTKLEDSAMYFCASSEGTVYGYTFGSGTRLTVV.

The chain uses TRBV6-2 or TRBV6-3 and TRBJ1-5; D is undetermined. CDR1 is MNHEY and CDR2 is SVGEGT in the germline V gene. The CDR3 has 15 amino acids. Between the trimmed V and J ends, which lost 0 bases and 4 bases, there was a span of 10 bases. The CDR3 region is CASSYSAGINQPQHF. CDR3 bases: TGTGCCAGCAGTTACTCGGCGGGGATTAATCAGCCCCAGCATTTT.

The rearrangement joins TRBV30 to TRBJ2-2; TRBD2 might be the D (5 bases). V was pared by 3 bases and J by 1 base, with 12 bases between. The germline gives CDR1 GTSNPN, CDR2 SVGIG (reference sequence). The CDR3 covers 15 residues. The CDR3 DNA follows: TGTGCCTGGAGAACGGTAGCGAGGAACACCGGGGAGCTGTTTTTT. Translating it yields CAWRTVARNTGELFF.

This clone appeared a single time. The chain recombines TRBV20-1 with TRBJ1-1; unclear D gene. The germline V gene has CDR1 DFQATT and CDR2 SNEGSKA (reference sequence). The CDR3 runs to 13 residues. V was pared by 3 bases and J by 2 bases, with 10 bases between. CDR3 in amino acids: CSASIQVNTEAFF. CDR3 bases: TGCAGTGCTAGTATTCAGGTTAACACTGAAGCTTTCTTT.